One TCR beta chain is described in this entry. Its cognate antigen is unknown. A much larger clone differs from this one at a single base, so this may be a read error. The sample originates from a study of regulatory T cells in long-lasting Graves disease. Findings of the study overall: New patients shared roughly 960 public clonotypes, and persistent patients shared more, with 2,741.

Regarding time point: newly diagnosed GD, antithyroid drugs for less than 3 months. RNA isolated from PBMCs was used to make the TCR library. American Thyroid Association guidelines served as the basis for diagnosing Graves' disease. Arm-PCR of CDR3 regions and iRepertoire HTBI primers were the basis on which TCR beta libraries were built. Source study methods: Identified across the samples were some 67 TRBV segments and 13 to 15 TRBJ segments. Each CDR3 protein gets one entry after TCRdb re-called the multiplex PCR reads with MiXCR. It is TCRdb's table, rather than the study itself, that gives the V and J calls and clone size. Of some 250,000 distinct CDR3 sequences detected, about 19% appear once; the ten largest clones hold roughly 13%. The V gene's germline CDR1 is MDHEN and CDR2 SYDVKM. The CDR3 is 14 residues long.

Material: peripheral blood mononuclear cells (PBMCs), obtained at new diagnosis, from a patient treated with antithyroid drugs. V gene TRBV28 combines with J gene TRBJ2-2, with 8 nucleotides matching TRBD1. The sequence was collected from a female donor with Graves disease. CDR3 in DNA: TGTACCAGCAGCCCCGGGACAGGTTCCGGGGAGCTGTTTTTT. This sequence encodes CTSSPGTGSGELFF.